The 21 T cell receptor beta chains below were found in one sample sequenced in a study of beta chain features in type 1 diabetes. The study's findings and limits: Type 1 diabetes patients had moderately but significantly shorter TCRB CDR3s in all four CD4+ subsets.

Reverse transcribing all isolated RNA meant expressed TCRB transcripts were sequenced. Some clones are missing from TCRdb's copy, which holds only in-frame ones; the method was immunoSEQ multiplex PCR. Of roughly 220,000 clones in the sample, 16% were seen once. No antigen has been identified for these receptors. The material sequenced was naive CD4+ T cells from blood. The receptors were gathered from a young man with type 1 diabetes.

The chain is built from TRBV7-2 and TRBJ1-1; no definite D call. V was cut by 5 bases and J by 10 bases, with 11 bases left in between. Germline assignment: CDR1 SGHTA and CDR2 FQGNSA. The CDR3 loop spans 11 amino acids. CDR3 protein: CASSDQRGAFF. CDR3 coding DNA: TGTGCCAGCAGCGATCAACGGGGAGCTTTCTTT.

This CDR3 is CAISPQGSSYNEQFF. The CDR3 bases are TGTGCCATCAGTCCCCAGGGAAGCTCCTACAATGAGCAGTTCTTC. The V and J genes are TRBV10-3 and TRBJ2-1, with D possibly being TRBD1 (5 bases). The V end lost 5 bases, the J end lost 0 bases, and 11 bases lay between the germline ends. This CDR3 comprises 15 residues. CDR1 and CDR2 from the germline V gene are ENHRY and SYGVKD.

On this clone itself: The sample contains more than one DNA sequence encoding this CDR3. The V and J genes are TRBV5-1 and TRBJ2-1; perhaps D is TRBD1 or TRBD2 (5 bases each). Germline loops: CDR1 SGHRS, CDR2 YFSETQ. CDR3 length: 16 residues. Trimming left V 0 bases short and J 0 bases short, with 10 bases between. CDR3 protein: CASSLDPGSSYNEQFF. The CDR3 bases are TGCGCCAGCAGCTTGGATCCAGGGAGCTCCTACAATGAGCAGTTCTTC.

The rearrangement joins TRBV9 to TRBJ1-4, with 7 bases that match TRBD1. V dropped 3 bases and J dropped 4; count of bases not matched to a gene: 3. Germline V gene data show CDR1 as SGDLS and CDR2 as YYNGEE. This CDR3 contains 14 residues. The CDR3 DNA sequence: TGTGCCAGCAGCGCGACAGGGCGTAATGAAAAACTGTTTTTT. Translated, it gives CASSATGRNEKLFF.

The CDR3 loop is CASSPGRVIKTSGIPYEQYF. CDR3 DNA sequence: TGCGCCAGCAGCCCTGGACGGGTTATAAAGACTAGCGGTATACCCTACGAGCAGTACTTC. The gene calls are TRBV5-1 and TRBJ2-7; 9 bases are shared with TRBD2. The CDR3 covers 20 residues. The germline gives CDR1 SGHRS, CDR2 YFSETQ. V was clipped by 4 bases and J by 2 bases; unmatched bases: 22.

V gene TRBV7-9 combines with J gene TRBJ2-7, with D perhaps TRBD2 (5 bases). CDR3 size: 14 residues. Germline CDR1 SEHNR, CDR2 FQNEAQ (reference sequence). Trimming pared 1 base from V and 0 bases from J, leaving 7 bases between. The CDR3 reads CASSLVRGSYEQYF. In DNA form, the CDR3 reads TGTGCCAGCAGCTTAGTTCGGGGCTCCTACGAGCAGTACTTC. Variable domain in full (rest from reference TRBV7-9 and TRBJ2-7): DTGVSQNPRHKITKRGQNVTFRCDPISEHNRLYWYRQTLGQGPEFLTYFQNEAQLEKSRLLSDRFSAERPKGSFSTLEIQRTEQGDSAMYLCASSLVRGSYEQYFGPGTRLTVT.

This rearrangement joins TRBV10-3 to TRBJ2-1; D is unclear. In germline, CDR1 is ENHRY, CDR2 SYGVKD. This CDR3 region has 11 residues. V lost 6 bases to trimming and J lost 8 bases, with 8 bases between them. The CDR3 loop is CAIRAADEQFF. The CDR3 region has the DNA TGTGCCATCAGAGCAGCAGATGAGCAGTTCTTC.

The chain carries TRBV4-3 and TRBJ2-3; D remains unclear. Germline V gives CDR1 LGHNA, CDR2 YSLEER. This CDR3 spans 15 amino acids. The germline V and J ends were trimmed by 0 bases and 2 bases, with 9 bases remaining between them. The CDR3 DNA reads TGCGCCAGCAGCCAAGATTTAAGGGCCACAGATACGCAGTATTTT. It specifies CASSQDLRATDTQYF.

This clone has a handful of counts. This chain uses TRBV7-2 with TRBJ2-3, with 7 nucleotides matching TRBD2. CDR1 and CDR2 from the germline V gene are SGHTA and FQGNSA. This CDR3 region has 14 residues. J was trimmed by 4 bases and V by 5 bases; bases with no gene match: 6. In DNA form, the CDR3 reads TGTGCCAGCAGCGTAAGCGGGGCCTCAGATACGCAGTATTTT. Protein sequence: CASSVSGASDTQYF.

The chain recombines TRBV5-1 with TRBJ2-5, with D perhaps matching TRBD1 or TRBD2 (5 bases each). CDR1 SGHRS and CDR2 YFSETQ come from the germline V gene. The CDR3 is made up of 13 amino acids. Trimming took 4 bases from V and 5 from J, leaving 12 bases between them. The CDR3 DNA reads as TGCGCCAGCAGCCCAGGGACCGGGGAGACCCAGTACTTC. Translated, it gives CASSPGTGETQYF.

CDR3 in amino acids: CSVRGAGDTQYF. CDR3 coding DNA: TGCAGCGTTAGAGGAGCGGGAGATACGCAGTATTTT. The chain has TRBV29-1 and TRBJ2-3; D may be TRBD2 (6 bases). Germline values: CDR1 SQVTM, CDR2 ANQGSEA. This CDR3 is 12 amino acids long. The V and J ends lost 5 bases and 5 bases respectively, with 11 bases between them.

The table lists this clone with a few counts. The chain is built from TRBV5-6 and TRBJ2-3, with D tentatively TRBD1 (6 bases). The CDR3 length is 14 residues. Trimming cost V 4 bases and J 0 bases, with 9 bases left between them. Germline V gene sequence: CDR1 SGHDT, CDR2 YYEEEE. CDR3 bases: TGTGCCAGCAGCCTCGGGACAAGCACAGATACGCAGTATTTT. As protein: CASSLGTSTDTQYF.

This clone appeared a few times. The same CDR3 is also encoded by other DNA sequences in this sample. The gene calls are TRBV20-1 and TRBJ2-3; D gene ambiguous. The CDR3 consists of 10 residues. Germline CDR1 DFQATT, CDR2 SNEGSKA (reference sequence). Deletions cut 6 bases from V and 6 bases from J, with 7 bases between. The CDR3 protein is CSARVDTQYF. CDR3 DNA sequence: TGCAGTGCCCGGGTGGATACGCAGTATTTT.

This clone was observed a few times. This chain uses TRBV30 with TRBJ1-5, with a possible D match to TRBD1 (6 bases). CDR1 GTSNPN and CDR2 SVGIG come from the germline V gene (reference sequence). Trimming left V 2 bases short and J 6 bases short, with 11 bases between. CDR3 length equals 13 residues. The CDR3 loop is CAWSWRGGQPQHF. The CDR3 bases are TGTGCCTGGAGTTGGAGGGGGGGTCAGCCCCAGCATTTT.

This clone was seen a few times. This chain links TRBV7-2 with TRBJ1-5, with D perhaps TRBD1 (6 bases). Germline assignment: CDR1 SGHTA and CDR2 FQGNSA. The CDR3 totals 15 residues. V lost 4 bases and J 9 bases, leaving 19 bases between the germline ends. The DNA of the CDR3 is TGTGCCAGCAGCTCTACTACAGGGAGCCTATCGCCCCAGCATTTT. Its translation is CASSSTTGSLSPQHF.

This chain uses TRBV7-2 with TRBJ2-6, with no clear D. The V and J ends lost 1 base and 2 bases respectively, with 6 bases between them. CDR3 length equals 15 residues. Germline CDR1 SGHTA, CDR2 FQGNSA. The CDR3 protein is CASSLGNPGANVLTF. For the CDR3, the DNA is TGTGCCAGCAGCTTAGGAAATCCTGGGGCCAACGTCCTGACTTTC.

The chain is built from TRBV7-9 and TRBJ2-1, with D possibly being TRBD2 (6 bases). V lost 2 bases to trimming and J lost 6 bases, with 17 bases between them. This CDR3 region has 16 residues. The germline V gene encodes CDR1 SEHNR and CDR2 FQNEAQ (reference sequence). The CDR3 is CASSLINGSRGNEQFF. The CDR3 coding sequence is TGTGCCAGCAGCTTAATAAATGGTTCGCGGGGCAATGAGCAGTTCTTC.

The chain employs TRBV11-1 and TRBJ2-7, with 7 bases aligning to TRBD2. V shed 8 bases and J 2 bases; nucleotides not matched to a gene: 6. Germline V gene data show CDR1 as SGHAT and CDR2 as FQDESV (reference sequence). CDR3 length equals 13 residues. CDR3 in DNA: TGTGCCAGCGGCCGGGGGGAAGCCTACGAGCAGTACTTC. It is translated as CASGRGEAYEQYF.

This sequence joins TRBV9 and TRBJ2-1; D not certain. This CDR3 comprises 12 residues. Germline lookup yields CDR1 SGDLS and CDR2 YYNGEE. Between the trimmed V and J ends, which lost 6 bases and 2 bases, there was a span of 6 bases. The CDR3 protein is CASTTPYNEQFF. The CDR3, as DNA: TGTGCCAGCACCACTCCCTACAATGAGCAGTTCTTC.

CDR3: CASSPLVTDTQYF. DNA for the CDR3: TGTGCCAGCTCACCGTTGGTCACAGATACGCAGTATTTT. V is TRBV18 and J is TRBJ2-3, with D hard to call. CDR3 length equals 13 residues. V lost 3 bases and J lost 2, with 6 bases in between. The germline V gene has CDR1 KGHSH and CDR2 LQKENI.

The J gene is TRBJ2-7, the V gene TRBV6-1, with 10 bases aligning to TRBD1. There are 14 residues in the CDR3. CDR1 is MNHNS, CDR2 SASEGT, per germline. Germline trimming cut 4 bases from V and 3 bases from J; bases unmatched to any gene: 3. As DNA, the CDR3 is TGTGCCAGCAGTGGGGACAGGGGCGTCTACGAGCAGTACTTC. This encodes CASSGDRGVYEQYF.